The rows below give T cell receptor beta chains drawn from one sample of a study of cytomegalovirus exposure and HLA in healthy donors. The protocol was immunoSEQ multiplex PCR, while the TCRdb copy is restricted to in-frame clones and leaves out a portion. The sample table sets out about 77,000 clones. The sample comprised PBMCs. Source of these receptors: a man in his fifties in good health and CMV-seropositive. CDR3s include the opening cysteine and the closing phenylalanine or tryptophan. D genes are given only for firm matches.

D gene: TRBD2
V gene: TRBV6-5
J gene: TRBJ2-3
CDR3 protein: CASGAPGGDTQYF
CDR3 DNA: TGTGCCAGCGGGGCGCCCGGGGGGGATACGCAGTATTTT

D gene: TRBD2
V gene: TRBV19
J gene: TRBJ2-1
CDR3 protein: CASRGLGASGSPTYNEQFF
CDR3 DNA: TGTGCCAGTAGGGGCCTCGGGGCTAGCGGGAGCCCAACCTACAATGAGCAGTTCTTC

D gene: -
V gene: TRBV6-5
J gene: TRBJ2-2
CDR3 protein: CASSSSGELFF
CDR3 DNA: TGTGCCAGCAGTTCTTCTGGGGAGCTGTTTTTT

D gene: -
V gene: TRBV18
J gene: TRBJ1-2
CDR3 protein: CASSLYIDRGYTF
CDR3 DNA: TGTGCCAGCTCACTTTACATCGACAGGGGCTACACCTTC

D gene: -
V gene: TRBV2
J gene: TRBJ1-6
CDR3 protein: CASIFLGQNNSPLHF
CDR3 DNA: TGTGCCAGCATCTTCTTGGGGCAGAATAATTCACCCCTCCACTTT

D gene: -
V gene: TRBV19
J gene: TRBJ1-6
CDR3 protein: CASRDYRDGSPLHF
CDR3 DNA: TGTGCCAGTCGGGATTACAGGGATGGTTCACCCCTCCACTTT

D gene: -
V gene: TRBV14
J gene: TRBJ1-1
CDR3 protein: CASSCTRAGLRCMNTEAFF
CDR3 DNA: TGTGCCAGCAGCTGCACCAGGGCAGGGCTTCGCTGCATGAACACTGAAGCTTTCTTT

D gene: -
V gene: TRBV18
J gene: TRBJ2-5
CDR3 protein: CASSSLQVVQETQYF
CDR3 DNA: TGTGCCAGCTCATCTCTTCAGGTAGTACAAGAGACCCAGTACTTC

D gene: -
V gene: TRBV18
J gene: TRBJ1-3
CDR3 protein: CASHEISGNTIYF
CDR3 DNA: TGTGCCAGCCACGAGATCTCTGGAAACACCATATATTTT

D gene: TRBD1
V gene: TRBV6-5
J gene: TRBJ1-6
CDR3 protein: CASSPDREQNSPLHF
CDR3 DNA: TGTGCCAGCAGTCCGGACAGGGAGCAGAATTCACCCCTCCACTTT

D gene: -
V gene: TRBV4-1
J gene: TRBJ2-1
CDR3 protein: CASSLDFLYEQFF
CDR3 DNA: TGCGCCAGCAGCCTTGACTTCCTCTATGAGCAGTTCTTC

D gene: -
V gene: TRBV15
J gene: TRBJ1-3
CDR3 protein: CATSSRWELRNTIYF
CDR3 DNA: TGTGCCACCAGCAGCCGGTGGGAGCTCAGAAACACCATATATTTT

D gene: TRBD1
V gene: TRBV5-6
J gene: TRBJ2-2
CDR3 protein: CASSLVEDRDKIGLFF
CDR3 DNA: TGTGCCAGCAGCTTGGTAGAAGACAGGGATAAGATAGGGCTGTTTTTT

D gene: -
V gene: TRBV4-2
J gene: TRBJ2-2
CDR3 protein: CASSQGGRNTGELFF
CDR3 DNA: TGTGCCAGCAGCCAAGGAGGGCGGAACACCGGGGAGCTGTTTTTT

D gene: -
V gene: TRBV5-1
J gene: TRBJ1-2
CDR3 protein: CASSLPLGQGHYGYTF
CDR3 DNA: TGCGCCAGCAGCTTGCCTCTGGGACAAGGTCACTATGGCTACACCTTC

D gene: -
V gene: TRBV9
J gene: TRBJ1-1
CDR3 protein: CASSVGAGRARLGTEAFF
CDR3 DNA: TGTGCCAGCAGCGTAGGGGCAGGGAGGGCGCGATTAGGCACTGAAGCTTTCTTT

D gene: -
V gene: TRBV2
J gene: TRBJ2-1
CDR3 protein: CASSATLARRNEQFF
CDR3 DNA: TGTGCCAGCAGTGCCACTCTGGCGCGGAGGAATGAGCAGTTCTTC